The sequence of this TCR beta chain was determined in a study of T cell responses to AZD1222 COVID-19 vaccine. Trimming took off 4 bases at V and 3 bases at J, with 9 bases between the two ends. The CDR3 consists of 13 residues. Per the germline V gene, CDR1 is SGHAT and CDR2 is FQNNGV. The assay was immunoSEQ multiplex PCR, and TCRdb's table has in-frame clones only and misses some. The sample has 180,000 or so clones, around 93% seen once. In the case of this clone: No antigen is known for it.

Study-level points and caveats: Spike was spanned by vaccine-associated CD4 TCRs, with dominance at 160-218 and 743-854. Variant regions that are unmutated are reportedly the target of nearly half of spike-specific TCRs.

Sequences were derived from peripheral blood, sampled 28 days after the second dose of the MenACWY control vaccine. The chain uses TRBV11-2 and TRBJ1-1; no firm D call. The clonotype originates from an adult who received the MenACWY meningococcal vaccine as a control. Here the CDR3 DNA reads TGTGCCAGCAGCTCGGGGAGACACACTGAAGCTTTCTTT. This codes for CASSSGRHTEAFF.